Below, 17 T cell receptor beta chains from the same sample are listed, as sequenced in a study of blood T cell repertoires in COVID-19. TCRdb keeps only in-frame clones here, not all; method: immunoSEQ multiplex PCR. The repertoire holds roughly 230,000 clones, roughly 86% seen once, with 3.5% to 4.5% in the top ten. Source material: PBMCs or T cells enriched from blood (not recorded which). These receptors were obtained from a woman under 40 with acute COVID-19.

The CDR3 is CAWSVTEIEAFF. CDR3 DNA: TGTGCCTGGAGTGTAACGGAGATTGAAGCTTTCTTT. The rearrangement links TRBV30 to TRBJ1-1; D is unclear. Germline values: CDR1 GTSNPN, CDR2 SVGIG (reference sequence). This CDR3 is 12 amino acids long. The V end was cut by 0 bases, the J end by 7 bases, with 9 bases between.

The chain uses TRBV5-6 and TRBJ2-1, with 12 bases fitting TRBD2. CDR3 length: 14 residues. Germline CDR1 and CDR2: SGHDT and YYEEEE. V dropped 4 bases and J dropped 6; count of bases not matched to a gene: 2. The CDR3 coding sequence is TGTGCCAGCAGCCGACTAGCGGGGGTCAATGAGCAGTTCTTC. It specifies CASSRLAGVNEQFF.

The genes are TRBV5-1 and TRBJ2-2, with D perhaps TRBD2 (5 bases). Trimming shortened V by 1 base and J by 0 bases, and 10 bases separated the two germline ends. Looked up from germline, CDR1 is SGHRS and CDR2 is YFSETQ. The CDR3 runs 16 residues. CDR3: CASSLTGVSNTGELFF. In DNA form, the CDR3 reads TGCGCCAGCAGCTTGACCGGGGTTTCGAACACCGGGGAGCTGTTTTTT.

The chain uses TRBV20-1 and TRBJ2-7, with D possibly TRBD2 on 6 matching bases. The germline V and J ends were trimmed by 3 bases and 2 bases, with 14 bases remaining between them. Germline CDR1 and CDR2: DFQATT and SNEGSKA (reference sequence). CDR3 length: 14 amino acids. The CDR3 spells CSASGGTLAYEQYF. The CDR3 nucleotides are TGCAGTGCTAGTGGGGGGACTCTTGCCTACGAGCAGTACTTC.

This sequence joins TRBV30 and TRBJ2-1, with 10 bases identical to TRBD1. Trimming took 4 bases from V and 7 from J; bases not matched to a gene: 4. The length of the CDR3 is 13 residues. Germline values: CDR1 GTSNPN, CDR2 SVGIG (reference sequence). The CDR3 loop is CAWNRDRGNEQFF. The CDR3 coding sequence is TGTGCCTGGAACCGGGACAGGGGTAATGAGCAGTTCTTC.

V gene TRBV19 combines with J gene TRBJ2-1; 7 bases fit TRBD2. The germline V gene has CDR1 LNHDA and CDR2 SQIVND (reference sequence). Trimming removed 7 bases from V and 7 bases from J; junction bases left unmatched: 13. The CDR3 extends over 15 amino acids. The chain's CDR3 is CASTPWGGGRNEQFF. The CDR3 coding sequence is TGTGCCAGTACCCCTTGGGGCGGGGGTAGGAATGAGCAGTTCTTC.

The J gene is TRBJ2-1, the V gene TRBV7-6; 12 bases are shared with TRBD2. Germline loops: CDR1 SGHVS, CDR2 FNYEAQ. The V gene end was trimmed by 3 bases and the J gene end by 7 bases; junction bases not matched to a gene: 7. This CDR3 region has 16 residues. The DNA of the CDR3 is TGTGCCAGCAGCTTTCAACTAGCGGGGGGCCGAAATGAGCAGTTCTTC. This gives the protein CASSFQLAGGRNEQFF.

This clone was found many times. This chain links TRBV21-1 with TRBJ1-5; TRBD1 is the table's D call and was not checked against the DNA. TRBV21-1 constitutes a pseudogene. The CDR3 totals 16 residues. This chain's CDR3 is CASSKWNDRSNQPQHF. CDR3 coding DNA: TGTGCCAGCAGCAAATGGAACGACAGAAGCAATCAGCCCCAGCATTTT.

J is TRBJ2-7 and V is TRBV9; 7 bases align to TRBD1. V was clipped by 0 bases and J by 9 bases; unmatched bases: 6. Germline V gene data show CDR1 as SGDLS and CDR2 as YYNGEE. This CDR3 spans 13 amino acids. For the CDR3, the DNA is TGTGCCAGCAGCGTAGTCAGGGGGAATGCGCAGTACTTC. Translation gives CASSVVRGNAQYF.

This chain joins TRBV29-1 and TRBJ1-1; no clear D. The ends were cut back, 6 bases at V and 1 base at J, with 3 bases in the middle. This CDR3 spans 10 amino acids. The germline gives CDR1 SQVTM, CDR2 ANQGSEA. CDR3 protein: CSVRNTEAFF. The CDR3 DNA follows: TGCAGCGTCAGGAACACTGAAGCTTTCTTT.

This clone has a single count. The chain joins TRBV27 to TRBJ1-2, with a weak D call TRBD1 (6 bases). Germline V gene sequence: CDR1 MNHEY, CDR2 SMNVEV (reference sequence). V was clipped by 5 bases and J by 4 bases, with 11 bases between them. CDR3 size: 13 residues. CDR3 amino acids: CASSTKTGYGYTF. In DNA, the CDR3 is TGTGCCAGCAGTACCAAGACAGGCTATGGCTACACCTTC.

This rearrangement joins TRBV7-9 to TRBJ1-1; D gene ambiguous. Trimming shortened V by 0 bases and J by 11 bases, and 16 bases separated the two germline ends. The CDR3 length is 14 residues. Germline-derived CDR1 and CDR2 are SEHNR and FQNEAQ (reference sequence). CDR3 DNA sequence: TGTGCCAGCAGCTTAGCCGGGCCTCGGGGAGGGGCTTTCTTT. It translates to CASSLAGPRGGAFF.

The chain uses TRBV7-9 and TRBJ1-5, with TRBD1 matching 8 bases. The CDR3 covers 15 residues. Trimming took 4 bases from V and 6 from J; bases not matched to a gene: 8. Germline lookup yields CDR1 SEHNR and CDR2 FQNEAQ (reference sequence). CDR3 bases: TGTGCCAGCAGCTCAGAACCAGGGGGCAGTCAGCCCCAGCATTTT. Its protein product is CASSSEPGGSQPQHF.

The rearrangement uses TRBV7-9 and TRBJ1-2; D is perhaps TRBD1 (5 bases). CDR3 length: 16 amino acids. Trimming left V 3 bases short and J 4 bases short, with 18 bases between. Germline V gives CDR1 SEHNR, CDR2 FQNEAQ (reference sequence). CDR3 in DNA: TGTGCCAGCAGCTTCGAAGCGTGGACAAGTCCCTATGGCTACACCTTC. Amino acid sequence: CASSFEAWTSPYGYTF. The variable domain in full, with the rest retrieved from reference TRBV7-9 and TRBJ1-2, is DTGVSQNPRHKITKRGQNVTFRCDPISEHNRLYWYRQTLGQGPEFLTYFQNEAQLEKSRLLSDRFSAERPKGSFSTLEIQRTEQGDSAMYLCASSFEAWTSPYGYTFGSGTRLTVV.

The chain has TRBV7-2 and TRBJ1-5; D is unclear. From germline, CDR1 is SGHTA and CDR2 FQGNSA. The CDR3 totals 13 residues. The V end lost 2 bases, the J end lost 7 bases, and 9 bases lay between the germline ends. As DNA, the CDR3 is TGTGCCAGCAGCTTAATCGGGGAGCAGCCCCAGCATTTT. Protein: CASSLIGEQPQHF.

The V call is TRBV9, the J call TRBJ1-3, with D hard to call. Per germline, CDR1 SGDLS and CDR2 YYNGEE. CDR3 length: 15 amino acids. V shed 3 bases and J shed 5 bases, with 15 bases lying between them. CDR3 amino acids: CASSADVSGRNTIYF. The CDR3 nucleotides are TGTGCCAGCAGCGCTGACGTCTCGGGGAGAAACACCATATATTTT.

The chain couples TRBV30 to TRBJ2-1, with 12 bases fitting TRBD2. The junction had 5 bases not matched to a gene; V was cut back by 2 bases and J by 6 bases. The CDR3 sequence is 15 residues long. Germline V gene data show CDR1 as GTSNPN and CDR2 as SVGIG (reference sequence). The CDR3: CAWSRSSGGANEQFF. The CDR3 DNA is TGTGCCTGGAGTCGATCTAGCGGGGGGGCCAATGAGCAGTTCTTC. Full variable domain (outside the CDR3, taken from reference TRBV30 and TRBJ2-1): SQTIHQWPATLVQPVGSPLSLECTVEGTSNPNLYWYRQAAGRGLQLLFYSVGIGQISSEVPQNLSASRPQDRQFILSSKKLLLSDSGFYLCAWSRSSGGANEQFFGPGTRLTVL.